This T cell receptor beta chain emerged from a study of beta chain features in type 1 diabetes. Notes on the study in general: Across all four CD4+ subsets, people with type 1 diabetes showed modestly shorter TCRB CDR3s. A definitive answer on HLA type influencing TCRB rearrangement was not reached here.

Every isolated RNA sample was fully reverse transcribed, so sequencing captured expressed TCRB transcripts. Assay: immunoSEQ multiplex PCR; the TCRdb copy retains only in-frame clones and omits some. The table includes more than 300,000 clones, 9.3% detected once. Losses at the gene ends were 1 base for V and 6 bases for J; bases not matched to a gene: 12. Germline V lookup: CDR1 SNHLY, CDR2 FYNNEI. This CDR3 region has 17 residues. This clone has a handful of counts. The antigen is unknown. The chain carries TRBV2 and TRBJ2-4; 7 nucleotides match TRBD2. The sequencing input was central memory CD4+ T cells from blood. The sequence derives from a man in his thirties or forties with type 1 diabetes. DNA for the CDR3: TGTGCCAGCAGTGAAGTAGCGGGCCAGGCGGGTGGAAACATTCAGTACTTC. Its translation is CASSEVAGQAGGNIQYF.